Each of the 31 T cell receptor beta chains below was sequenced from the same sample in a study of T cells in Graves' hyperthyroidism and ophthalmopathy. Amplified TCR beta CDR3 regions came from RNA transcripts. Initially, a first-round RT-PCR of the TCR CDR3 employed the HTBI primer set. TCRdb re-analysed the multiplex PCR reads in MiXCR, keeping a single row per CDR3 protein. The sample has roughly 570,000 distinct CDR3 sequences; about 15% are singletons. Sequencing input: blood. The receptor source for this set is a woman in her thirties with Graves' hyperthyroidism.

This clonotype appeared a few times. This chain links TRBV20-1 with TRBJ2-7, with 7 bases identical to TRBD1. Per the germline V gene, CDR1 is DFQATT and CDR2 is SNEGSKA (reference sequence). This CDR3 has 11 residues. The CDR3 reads CSVQGLYEQYF. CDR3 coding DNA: TGCAGCGTACAGGGGCTCTACGAGCAGTACTTC.

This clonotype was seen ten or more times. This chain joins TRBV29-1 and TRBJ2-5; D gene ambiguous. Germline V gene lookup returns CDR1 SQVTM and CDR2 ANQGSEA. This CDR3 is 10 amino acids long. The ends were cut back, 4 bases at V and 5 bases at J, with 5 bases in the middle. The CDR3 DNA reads TGCAGCGTTGTTCGGGAGACCCAGTACTTC. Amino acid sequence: CSVVRETQYF. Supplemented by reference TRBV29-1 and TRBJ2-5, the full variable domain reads SAVISQKPSRDICQRGTSLTIQCQVDSQVTMMFWYRQQPGQSLTLIATANQGSEATYESGFVIDKFPISRPNLTFSTLTVSNMSPEDSSIYLCSVVRETQYFGPGTRLLVL.

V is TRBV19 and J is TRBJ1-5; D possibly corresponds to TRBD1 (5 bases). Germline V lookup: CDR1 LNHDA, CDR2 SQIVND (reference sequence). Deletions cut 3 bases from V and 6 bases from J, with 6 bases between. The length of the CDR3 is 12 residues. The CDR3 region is CASSIGGQPQHF. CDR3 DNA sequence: TGTGCCAGTAGTATCGGGGGTCAGCCCCAGCATTTT.

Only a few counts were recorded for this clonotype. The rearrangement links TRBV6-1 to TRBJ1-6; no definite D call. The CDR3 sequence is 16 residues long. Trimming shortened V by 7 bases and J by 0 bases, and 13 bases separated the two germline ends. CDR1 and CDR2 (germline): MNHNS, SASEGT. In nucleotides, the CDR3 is TGTGCCAGCACCATCAGTGCCAGCTCCTATAATTCACCCCTCCACTTT. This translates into CASTISASSYNSPLHF.

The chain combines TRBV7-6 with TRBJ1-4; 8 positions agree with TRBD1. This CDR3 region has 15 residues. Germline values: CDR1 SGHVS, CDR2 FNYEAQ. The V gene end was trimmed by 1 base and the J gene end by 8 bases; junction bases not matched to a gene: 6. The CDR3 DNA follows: TGTGCCAGCAGCTTAGGATCAGGGGGCGGCGAAAAACTGTTTTTT. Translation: CASSLGSGGGEKLFF.

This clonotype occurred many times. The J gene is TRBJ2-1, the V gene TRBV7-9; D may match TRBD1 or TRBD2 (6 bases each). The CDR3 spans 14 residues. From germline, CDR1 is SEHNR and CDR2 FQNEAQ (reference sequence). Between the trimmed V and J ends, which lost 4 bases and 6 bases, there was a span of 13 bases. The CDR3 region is CASSWGAGANEQFF. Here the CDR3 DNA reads TGTGCCAGCAGCTGGGGGGCCGGGGCCAATGAGCAGTTCTTC.

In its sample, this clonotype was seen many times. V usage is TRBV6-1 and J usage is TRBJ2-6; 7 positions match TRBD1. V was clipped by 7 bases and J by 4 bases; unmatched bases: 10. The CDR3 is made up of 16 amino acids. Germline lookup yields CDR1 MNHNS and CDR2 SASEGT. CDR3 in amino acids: CASNRRTGDGANVLTF. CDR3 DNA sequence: TGTGCCAGCAATCGACGTACAGGGGACGGGGCCAACGTCCTGACTTTC.

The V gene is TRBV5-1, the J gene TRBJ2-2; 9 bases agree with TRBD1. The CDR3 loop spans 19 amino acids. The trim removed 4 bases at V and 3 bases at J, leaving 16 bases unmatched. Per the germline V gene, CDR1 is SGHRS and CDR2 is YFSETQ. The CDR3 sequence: CASSHTGQGFERDTGELFF. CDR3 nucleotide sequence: TGCGCCAGCAGCCATACGGGACAGGGTTTCGAACGGGACACCGGGGAGCTGTTTTTT.

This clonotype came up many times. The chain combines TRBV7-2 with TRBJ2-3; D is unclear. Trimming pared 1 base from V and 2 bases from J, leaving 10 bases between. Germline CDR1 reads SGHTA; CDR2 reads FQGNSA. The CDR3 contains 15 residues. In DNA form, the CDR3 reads TGTGCCAGCAGCTTAGGTGGCGGCCCCACAGATACGCAGTATTTT. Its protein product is CASSLGGGPTDTQYF.

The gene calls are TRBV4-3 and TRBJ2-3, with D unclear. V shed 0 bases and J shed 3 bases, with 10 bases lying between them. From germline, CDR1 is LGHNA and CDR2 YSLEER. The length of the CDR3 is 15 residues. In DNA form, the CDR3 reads TGCGCCAGCAGCCAAGACTTGGGCGGTACAGATACGCAGTATTTT. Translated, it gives CASSQDLGGTDTQYF.

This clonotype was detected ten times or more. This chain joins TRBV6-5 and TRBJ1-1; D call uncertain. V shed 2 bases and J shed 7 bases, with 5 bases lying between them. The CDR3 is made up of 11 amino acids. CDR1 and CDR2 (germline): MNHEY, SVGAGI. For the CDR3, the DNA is TGTGCCAGCAGTTACCCGTATGAAGCTTTCTTT. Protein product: CASSYPYEAFF.

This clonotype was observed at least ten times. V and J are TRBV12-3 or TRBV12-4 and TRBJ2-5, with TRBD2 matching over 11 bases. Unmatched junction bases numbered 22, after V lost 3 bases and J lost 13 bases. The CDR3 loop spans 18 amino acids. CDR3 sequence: CASSFGTTGLAGSFRRYF. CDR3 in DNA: TGTGCCAGCAGTTTTGGGACAACCGGACTAGCGGGTTCCTTCCGTCGGTACTTC.

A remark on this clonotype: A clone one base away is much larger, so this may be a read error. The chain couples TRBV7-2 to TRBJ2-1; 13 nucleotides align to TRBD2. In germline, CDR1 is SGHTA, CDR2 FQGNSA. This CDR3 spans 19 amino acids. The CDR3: CASSGGLAGDVTVHNGQFF. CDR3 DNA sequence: TGTGCCAGCAGCGGAGGACTAGCGGGAGATGTCACGGTCCACAATGGGCAGTTCTTC.

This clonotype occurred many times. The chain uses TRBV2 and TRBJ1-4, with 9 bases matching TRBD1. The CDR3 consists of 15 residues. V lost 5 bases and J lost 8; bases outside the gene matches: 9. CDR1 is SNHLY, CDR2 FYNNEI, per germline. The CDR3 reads CASSPRTGAREKLFF. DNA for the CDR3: TGTGCCAGCAGTCCGAGGACAGGGGCGAGGGAAAAACTGTTTTTT.

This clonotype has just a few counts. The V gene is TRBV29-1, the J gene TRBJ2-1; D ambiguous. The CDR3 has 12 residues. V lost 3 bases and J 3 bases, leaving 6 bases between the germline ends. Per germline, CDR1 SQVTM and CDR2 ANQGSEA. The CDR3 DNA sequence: TGCAGCGTTGACGGGTACTACAATGAGCAGTTCTTC. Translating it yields CSVDGYYNEQFF.

DNA of the CDR3: TGCAGTGCTAGAGATGGGAGGGGTCAGCCCCAGCATTTT. Translated, it gives CSARDGRGQPQHF. The chain carries TRBV20-1 and TRBJ1-5; tentatively, D is TRBD1 (5 bases). V was pared by 0 bases and J by 6 bases, with 9 bases between. Germline values: CDR1 DFQATT, CDR2 SNEGSKA (reference sequence). The CDR3 runs to 13 residues.

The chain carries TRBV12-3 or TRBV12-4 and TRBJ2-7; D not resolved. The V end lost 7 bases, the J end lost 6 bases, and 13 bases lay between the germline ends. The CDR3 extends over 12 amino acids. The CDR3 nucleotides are TGTGCCAGCAATTCCCAAGGTTTCGAGCAGTACTTC. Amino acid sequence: CASNSQGFEQYF.

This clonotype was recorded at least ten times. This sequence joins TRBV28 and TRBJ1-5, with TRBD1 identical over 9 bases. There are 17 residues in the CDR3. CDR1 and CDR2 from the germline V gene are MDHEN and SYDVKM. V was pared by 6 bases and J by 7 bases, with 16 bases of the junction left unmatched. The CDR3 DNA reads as TGTGCCAGCAGCGTCGGACAGGGGCGCATAGTAGCCCAGCCCCAGCATTTT. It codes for CASSVGQGRIVAQPQHF.

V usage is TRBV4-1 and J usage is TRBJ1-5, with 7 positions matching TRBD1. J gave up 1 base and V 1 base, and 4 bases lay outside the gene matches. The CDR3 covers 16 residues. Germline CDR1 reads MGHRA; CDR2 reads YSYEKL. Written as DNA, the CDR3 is TGCGCCAGCAGCCAAGGACAGGGCGGGAGCAATCAGCCCCAGCATTTT. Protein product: CASSQGQGGSNQPQHF.

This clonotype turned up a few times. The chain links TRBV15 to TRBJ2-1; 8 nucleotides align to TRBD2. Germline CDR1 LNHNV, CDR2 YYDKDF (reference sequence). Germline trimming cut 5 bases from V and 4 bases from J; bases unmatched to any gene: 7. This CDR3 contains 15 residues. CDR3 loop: CATSGQREFYNEQFF. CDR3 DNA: TGTGCCACCAGCGGTCAGCGGGAGTTTTACAATGAGCAGTTCTTC. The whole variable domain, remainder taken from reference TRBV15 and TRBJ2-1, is DAMVIQNPRYQVTQFGKPVTLSCSQTLNHNVMYWYQQKSSQAPKLLFHYYDKDFNNEADTPDNFQSRRPNTSFCFLDIRSPGLGDTAMYLCATSGQREFYNEQFFGPGTRLTVL.

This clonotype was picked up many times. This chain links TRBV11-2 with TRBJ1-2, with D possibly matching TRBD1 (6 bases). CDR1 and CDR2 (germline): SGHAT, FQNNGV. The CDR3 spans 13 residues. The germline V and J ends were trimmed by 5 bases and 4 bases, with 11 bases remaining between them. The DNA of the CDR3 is TGTGCCAGCAGCCCCGGGGGCCTCTATGGCTACACCTTC. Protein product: CASSPGGLYGYTF.

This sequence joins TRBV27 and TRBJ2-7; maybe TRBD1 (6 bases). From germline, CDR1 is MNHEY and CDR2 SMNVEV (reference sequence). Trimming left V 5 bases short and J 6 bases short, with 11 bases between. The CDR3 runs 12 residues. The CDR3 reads CASSVGRGEQYF. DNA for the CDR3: TGTGCCAGCAGTGTCGGCAGGGGCGAGCAGTACTTC.

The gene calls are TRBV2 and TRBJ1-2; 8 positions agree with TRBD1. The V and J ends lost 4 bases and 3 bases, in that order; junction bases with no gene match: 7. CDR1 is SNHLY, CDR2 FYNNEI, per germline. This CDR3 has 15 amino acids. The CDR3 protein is CASSGGQGQDYGYTF. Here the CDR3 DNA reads TGTGCCAGCAGTGGAGGACAGGGTCAGGACTATGGCTACACCTTC.

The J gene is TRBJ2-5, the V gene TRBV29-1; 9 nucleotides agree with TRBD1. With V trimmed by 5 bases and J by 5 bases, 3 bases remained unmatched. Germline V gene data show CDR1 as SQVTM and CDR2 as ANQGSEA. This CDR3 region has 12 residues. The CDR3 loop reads CSVCGTGETQYF. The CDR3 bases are TGCAGCGTTTGCGGGACAGGGGAGACCCAGTACTTC.

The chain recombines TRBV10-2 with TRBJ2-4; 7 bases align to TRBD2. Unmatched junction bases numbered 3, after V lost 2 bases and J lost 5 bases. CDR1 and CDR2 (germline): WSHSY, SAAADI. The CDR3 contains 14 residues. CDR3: CASSEVLAENIQYF. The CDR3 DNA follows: TGCGCCAGCAGTGAGGTGCTAGCGGAAAACATTCAGTACTTC.

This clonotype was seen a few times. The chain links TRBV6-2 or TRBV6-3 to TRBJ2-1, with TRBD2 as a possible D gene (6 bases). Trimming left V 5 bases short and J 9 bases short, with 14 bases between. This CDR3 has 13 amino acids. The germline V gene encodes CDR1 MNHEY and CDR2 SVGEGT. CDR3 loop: CASSNSGYGEQFF. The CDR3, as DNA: TGTGCCAGCAGTAATAGCGGATACGGTGAGCAGTTCTTC.

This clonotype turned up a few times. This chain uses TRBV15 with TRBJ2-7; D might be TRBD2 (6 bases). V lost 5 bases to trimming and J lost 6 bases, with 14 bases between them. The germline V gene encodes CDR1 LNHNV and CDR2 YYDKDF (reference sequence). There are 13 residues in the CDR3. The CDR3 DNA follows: TGTGCCACCAGCGCTCGAAGGGGAGGCGAGCAGTACTTC. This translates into CATSARRGGEQYF. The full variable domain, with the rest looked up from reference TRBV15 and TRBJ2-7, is DAMVIQNPRYQVTQFGKPVTLSCSQTLNHNVMYWYQQKSSQAPKLLFHYYDKDFNNEADTPDNFQSRRPNTSFCFLDIRSPGLGDTAMYLCATSARRGGEQYFGPGTRLTVT.

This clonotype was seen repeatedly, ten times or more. The CDR3, as DNA: TGTGCCAGTTTAGAACGCCGGGTGAACACTGAAGCTTTCTTT. Amino acids: CASLERRVNTEAFF. The chain is built from TRBV18 and TRBJ1-1; the D is unclear. The CDR3 has 14 residues. Germline values: CDR1 KGHSH, CDR2 LQKENI. V lost 9 bases to trimming and J lost 0 bases, with 14 bases between them. Looking up the rest from reference TRBV18 and TRBJ1-1 gives the full variable domain: NAGVMQNPRHLVRRRGQEARLRCSPMKGHSHVYWYRQLPEEGLKFMVYLQKENIIDESGMPKERFSAEFPKEGPSILRIQQVVRGDSAAYFCASLERRVNTEAFFGQGTRLTVV.

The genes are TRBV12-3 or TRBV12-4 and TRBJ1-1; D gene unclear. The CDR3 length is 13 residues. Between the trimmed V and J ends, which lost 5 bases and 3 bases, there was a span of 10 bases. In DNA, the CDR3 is TGTGCCAGCAGTCAACTGGTCTACACTGAAGCTTTCTTT. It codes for CASSQLVYTEAFF.

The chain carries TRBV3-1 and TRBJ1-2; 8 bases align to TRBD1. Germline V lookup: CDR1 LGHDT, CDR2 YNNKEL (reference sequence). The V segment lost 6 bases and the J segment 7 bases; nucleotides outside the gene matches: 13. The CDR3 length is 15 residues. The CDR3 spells CASRPRQGPGFGYTF. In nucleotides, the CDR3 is TGTGCCAGCAGACCGCGACAGGGGCCGGGATTTGGCTACACCTTC.

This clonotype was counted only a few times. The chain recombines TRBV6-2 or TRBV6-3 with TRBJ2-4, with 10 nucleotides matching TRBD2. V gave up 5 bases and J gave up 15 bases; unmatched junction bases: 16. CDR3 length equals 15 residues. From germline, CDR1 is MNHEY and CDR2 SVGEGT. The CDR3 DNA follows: TGTGCCAGCAGTACGCCGGAACTAGCGGGAAGGCGCTGGTACTTC. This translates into CASSTPELAGRRWYF.